Presented here are 15 T cell receptor beta chains from one specimen sequenced in a study of Graves' ophthalmopathy and Graves' hyperthyroidism. RNA transcripts were the source from which TCR beta CDR3 regions were amplified. HTBI-primed first-round RT-PCR preceded second-round multiplex PCR. TCRdb processed the multiplex PCR reads anew with MiXCR; each CDR3 protein has one entry. The sample records 900,000 to 1,200,000 distinct CDR3 sequences, roughly two fifths being singletons. Sequenced: peripheral blood or thyroid tissue (not recorded which). The receptors were gathered from an adult man with Graves' hyperthyroidism.

The rearrangement links TRBV4-1 to TRBJ1-5; TRBD1 matches at 7 bases. V was clipped by 2 bases and J by 6 bases; unmatched bases: 4. Germline lookup yields CDR1 MGHRA and CDR2 YSYEKL. This CDR3 contains 14 residues. For the CDR3, the DNA is TGCGCCAGCAGCCAATATAGGGACAGTCAGCCCCAGCATTTT. It is translated as CASSQYRDSQPQHF.

This clonotype was observed at least ten times. The chain joins TRBV12-3 or TRBV12-4 to TRBJ1-2; the D is unclear. CDR3 length: 11 amino acids. Trimming took 6 bases from V and 8 from J, leaving 10 bases between them. The CDR3 coding sequence is TGTGCCAGCAGGAACAACGGAGGCTACACCTTC. Amino acid sequence: CASRNNGGYTF.

The V and J genes are TRBV12-3 or TRBV12-4 and TRBJ2-7; the match to TRBD2 covers 10 bases. The V segment lost 5 bases and the J segment 7 bases; nucleotides outside the gene matches: 11. CDR3 length: 15 amino acids. The CDR3 nucleotides are TGTGCCAGCAGTCTTCCGGGACTAGCGTTGTATGAGCAGTACTTC. Translation gives CASSLPGLALYEQYF.

This clonotype was counted a few times. Since a much larger clone is just one base distant, this may be a read error. The rearrangement links TRBV20-1 to TRBJ1-2; 8 nucleotides line up with TRBD1. Per germline, CDR1 DFQATT and CDR2 SNEGSKA (reference sequence). V lost 4 bases, J lost 3 bases, and 7 bases stayed unmatched. This CDR3 is built from 14 residues. The CDR3 protein is CSAKRTGTDYGYTF. The CDR3 DNA follows: TGCAGTGCTAAAAGGACAGGGACCGACTATGGCTACACCTTC.

This clonotype was observed a few times. V gene TRBV10-3 combines with J gene TRBJ2-1; the match to TRBD1 covers 10 bases. The CDR3 runs 13 residues. Germline CDR1 is ENHRY and CDR2 is SYGVKD. V shed 5 bases and J 7 bases; nucleotides not matched to a gene: 2. The CDR3 bases are TGTGCCATCAGTCCGGGACAGGGGAATGAGCAGTTCTTC. It encodes CAISPGQGNEQFF.

V and J are TRBV5-1 and TRBJ2-5, with no clear D. From germline, CDR1 is SGHRS and CDR2 YFSETQ. The V end lost 4 bases, the J end lost 3 bases, and 13 bases lay between the germline ends. The CDR3 length is 14 residues. CDR3 in amino acids: CASSGGEIEETQYF. CDR3 sequence (DNA): TGCGCCAGCAGCGGCGGTGAGATCGAAGAGACCCAGTACTTC.

In regard to this clonotype: Mismatch with germline at one junction end may stem from a read error. This chain uses TRBV5-4 with TRBJ2-7; no clear D gene. From germline, CDR1 is SGHNT and CDR2 YYREEE (reference sequence). CDR3 length equals 16 residues. This CDR3 reads CASSQDTAETSYEQYF. DNA of the CDR3: TGCGCCAGCAGCCAAGATACGGCAGAAACTTCCTACGAGCAGTACTTC.

The CDR3 DNA reads as TGTGCCAGCAGCTCGGGGACTAGGGGTGAAAAACTGTTTTTT. This codes for CASSSGTRGEKLFF. V usage is TRBV7-2 and J usage is TRBJ1-4; D may be TRBD1 (5 bases). The V end was cut by 4 bases, the J end by 7 bases, with 13 bases between. Germline CDR1 is SGHTA and CDR2 is FQGNSA. The CDR3 is 14 residues long. Variable domain in full (rest from reference TRBV7-2 and TRBJ1-4): GAGVSQSPSNKVTEKGKDVELRCDPISGHTALYWYRQSLGQGLEFLIYFQGNSAPDKSGLPSDRFSAERTGGSVSTLTIQRTQQEDSAVYLCASSSGTRGEKLFFGSGTQLSVL.

This clonotype was detected ten times or more. This chain links TRBV7-2 with TRBJ1-1; D is perhaps TRBD1 (6 bases). Trimming removed 5 bases from V and 4 bases from J, with 17 bases in between. This CDR3 region has 15 residues. Germline V gene data show CDR1 as SGHTA and CDR2 as FQGNSA. The CDR3 loop reads CASSPRGTGGTEAFF. CDR3 nucleotide sequence: TGTGCCAGCAGCCCCAGGGGCACAGGAGGCACTGAAGCTTTCTTT.

This clonotype came up many times. This chain links TRBV12-3 or TRBV12-4 with TRBJ1-5; a weak D match, TRBD1 (6 bases). V lost 6 bases, J lost 6 bases, and 15 bases lay in between. The CDR3 is 14 amino acids. The CDR3 nucleotides are TGTGCCAGCAGCCCAAGGACAGATCGTCAGCCCCAGCATTTT. Translated, it gives CASSPRTDRQPQHF.

The rearrangement uses TRBV5-4 and TRBJ2-7, with D perhaps being TRBD1 or TRBD2 (6 bases each). V shed 3 bases and J shed 6 bases, with 16 bases lying between them. Germline V gene data show CDR1 as SGHNT and CDR2 as YYREEE (reference sequence). The CDR3 has 14 residues. This CDR3 is CASSSRQGGREQYF. For the CDR3, the DNA is TGTGCCAGCAGCTCTAGACAAGGGGGGCGCGAGCAGTACTTC.

This clonotype was observed a few times. This sequence joins TRBV12-3 or TRBV12-4 and TRBJ2-7; 8 bases map to TRBD2. The trim removed 1 base at V and 8 bases at J, leaving 10 bases unmatched. This CDR3 contains 15 residues. CDR3 sequence reads: CASSLDLGTSLQQYF. The DNA of the CDR3 is TGTGCCAGCAGTTTAGACCTCGGGACTAGTCTGCAGCAGTACTTC.

The genes are TRBV2 and TRBJ1-5; a weak D match, TRBD1 (6 bases). The CDR3 has 15 amino acids. Germline lookup yields CDR1 SNHLY and CDR2 FYNNEI. With 7 bases removed from V and 0 bases from J, the gap between germline ends came to 13 bases. The chain's CDR3 is CASKGDGDSNQPQHF. CDR3 nucleotide sequence: TGTGCCAGCAAGGGGGACGGAGATAGCAATCAGCCCCAGCATTTT.

Of note for this clonotype: Relative to the germline gene, one junction end is altered; a read error may explain this. The genes are TRBV5-1 and TRBJ1-4; weak D call: TRBD1 (6 bases). Germline-derived CDR1 and CDR2 are SGHRS and YFSETQ. CDR3 length: 16 amino acids. The CDR3 here is CASSSTGFTTNEKPFF. Here the CDR3 DNA reads TGCGCCAGCAGCTCCACAGGGTTTACAACTAATGAAAAACCGTTTTTT.

This clonotype was counted ten times or more. V and J are TRBV11-2 and TRBJ2-2; TRBD1 matches at 10 bases. This CDR3 contains 18 residues. The ends lost 1 base at V and 7 bases at J; junction bases unmatched: 12. The germline V gene has CDR1 SGHAT and CDR2 FQNNGV. The CDR3 nucleotides read TGTGCCAGCAGCTTAGCCCTATCGGGACAGGGGTTCGGCGGGGAGCTGTTTTTT. It codes for CASSLALSGQGFGGELFF.